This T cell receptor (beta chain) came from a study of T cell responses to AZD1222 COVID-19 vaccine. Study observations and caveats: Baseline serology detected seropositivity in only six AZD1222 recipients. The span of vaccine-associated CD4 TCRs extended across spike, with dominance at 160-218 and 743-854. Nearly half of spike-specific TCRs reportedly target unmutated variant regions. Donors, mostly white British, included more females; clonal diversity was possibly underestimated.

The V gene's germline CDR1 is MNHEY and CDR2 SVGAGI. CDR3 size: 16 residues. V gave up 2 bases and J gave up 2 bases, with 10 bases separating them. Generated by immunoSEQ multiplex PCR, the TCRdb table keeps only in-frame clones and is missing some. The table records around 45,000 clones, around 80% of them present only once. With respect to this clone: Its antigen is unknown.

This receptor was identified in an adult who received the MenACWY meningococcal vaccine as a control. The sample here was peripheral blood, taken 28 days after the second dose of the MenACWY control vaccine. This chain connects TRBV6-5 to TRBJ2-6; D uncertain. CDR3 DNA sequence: TGTGCCAGCAGTTACGACGGATTAACTGGGGCCAACGTCCTGACTTTC. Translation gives CASSYDGLTGANVLTF.